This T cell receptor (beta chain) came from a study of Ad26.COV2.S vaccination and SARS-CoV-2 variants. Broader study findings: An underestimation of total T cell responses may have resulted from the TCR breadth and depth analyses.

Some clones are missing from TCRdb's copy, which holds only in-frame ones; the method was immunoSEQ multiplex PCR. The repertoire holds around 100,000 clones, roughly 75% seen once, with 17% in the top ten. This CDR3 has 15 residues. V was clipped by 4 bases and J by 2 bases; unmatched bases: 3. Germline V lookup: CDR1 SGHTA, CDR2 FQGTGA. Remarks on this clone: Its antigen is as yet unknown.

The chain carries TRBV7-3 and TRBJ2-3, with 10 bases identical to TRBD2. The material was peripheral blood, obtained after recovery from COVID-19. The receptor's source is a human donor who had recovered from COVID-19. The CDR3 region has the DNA TGTGCCAGCAGCTGGAGCGGGGGGGCCACAGATACGCAGTATTTT. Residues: CASSWSGGATDTQYF.